The rows below give T cell receptor beta chains drawn from one sample of a study of graft-versus-host responses after intestinal transplantation. Sequenced by immunoSEQ multiplex PCR; TCRdb stores in-frame clones only, minus some. The table records about 90,000 clones, over 80% of them present only once. No antigen has been identified for these receptors. Sample: unstimulated CD8+ T cells sorted from spleen or lymph node cells, taken before transplant. The receptors were sampled from a human donor who was the organ donor for an intestinal transplant. The CDR3 runs from the conserved cysteine through the conserved F or W. A D gene is named only where the DNA matches it firmly. A row's size may be missing; if present it is once, few, many or a size class.

TRBJ1-2 . . TRBV11-2 CASSLATGGYTF
TRBJ1-1 . TRBD1 TRBV7-2 CASSLRGLTEAFF
TRBJ2-2 . . TRBV19 CASTPPTGELFF
TRBJ2-3 once . TRBV5-1 CASSLGQGGTDTQYF
TRBJ2-7 . . TRBV6-5 CASSYGDSSYEQYF
TRBJ1-1 . . TRBV11-1 CASSSPWGGTEAFF
TRBJ1-2 . . TRBV10-3 CAIRSRDNYGYTF
TRBJ2-3 . TRBD2 TRBV7-3 CASSPGGLAGVDTQYF
TRBJ2-3 once TRBD2 TRBV7-9 CASSRGRAGRTDTQYF
TRBJ2-2 once TRBD2 TRBV4-1 CASSDPLELSGGNTGELFF
TRBJ2-3 . TRBD2 TRBV19 CASSTRTSGGHTDTQYF
TRBJ2-7 . TRBD1 TRBV2 CASSLSPGTESFWATGEYF
TRBJ2-3 . . TRBV5-1 CASSLELGTDTQYF
TRBJ1-2 . TRBD1 TRBV11-2 CASSLDIATGTGYTF
TRBJ1-2 few . TRBV5-6 CASSLDRRYGYTF
TRBJ1-4 . TRBD1 TRBV28 CASRKTGGFSVTNEKLFF
TRBJ2-7 few TRBD2 TRBV6-5 CASSLDQGLGAYEQYF
TRBJ1-1 . . TRBV5-1 CASSFSGNTEAFF
TRBJ1-3 . . TRBV13 CASSFPFGPGNTIYF
TRBJ2-3 . TRBD2 TRBV4-1 CASSQALAGMGDTQYF
TRBJ1-6 . . TRBV7-9 CASTNRGNNNSPLHF
. . TRBD2 TRBV5-4 CASSLGASGGYEQYF
TRBJ2-1 . . TRBV4-2 CASSQGGNPLNEQFF
TRBJ1-4 . . TRBV27 CASSFGLHTEKLFF
TRBJ1-5 . . TRBV19 CASSPDTSPNQPQHF
TRBJ1-2 . . TRBV6-8 CASSRYGYTF
TRBJ1-1 . . TRBV7-9 CASSSTQGVNTEAFF
TRBJ1-2 . . TRBV7-9 CASSSGTSYGYTF
TRBJ2-7 . . TRBV13 CASGAGRYEQYF
TRBJ2-2 . . TRBV21-1 CASSKVASGVNTGELFF
TRBJ1-5 . TRBD1 TRBV7-9 CASSPGTEGNQPQHF
TRBJ2-7 . TRBD2 TRBV28 CASSPPPSGFYEQYF
TRBJ2-5 . . TRBV25-1 CASSADMGETQYF
TRBJ1-1 . . TRBV21-1 CASVQFGNTEAFF
TRBJ2-1 . TRBD2 TRBV19 CASTSSGSSYNEQFF
TRBJ2-3 . . TRBV9 CASSVVGGGTDTQYF
TRBJ1-1 . TRBD1 TRBV7-9 CASSLPTGGTEAFF
TRBJ1-2 . TRBD1 TRBV13 CASSFPRDRGSYGYTF
TRBJ1-2 . . TRBV6-5 CASSSLSGRVGGYTF
TRBJ2-3 once TRBD2 TRBV7-9 CASSLTSGGRTDTQYF